This TCR beta chain was captured by sequencing in a study of blood T cell repertoires in COVID-19. Whole-study context: Sources were T cells, B-cell-depleted T cells, or PBMCs; the material itself was cDNA or gDNA.

CDR3 length: 19 residues. V dropped 5 bases and J dropped 7; count of bases not matched to a gene: 22. The germline V gene has CDR1 SGDLS and CDR2 YYNGEE. In the authors' workflow: The assay estimated nucleated cells by amplifying reference gene primers. Sequenced by immunoSEQ multiplex PCR; TCRdb stores in-frame clones only, minus some. V and J calls and clone size come straight from that table; D and trimming were deduced from the DNA. The table has approximately 180,000 clones, around 85% seen once; the top ten hold roughly 6%. Which cohort a participant joined came from the clinical history participants gave.

The TCR was taken from a man aged 35 to 55 who had recovered from COVID-19. Specimen: PBMCs or T cells enriched from blood (not recorded which). The rearrangement uses TRBV9 and TRBJ2-1; TRBD2 matches at 9 bases. This chain's CDR3 is CASSDKGGVLLAGRNEQFF. The CDR3, as DNA: TGTGCCAGCAGTGATAAGGGAGGGGTATTACTAGCGGGTAGGAATGAGCAGTTCTTC.